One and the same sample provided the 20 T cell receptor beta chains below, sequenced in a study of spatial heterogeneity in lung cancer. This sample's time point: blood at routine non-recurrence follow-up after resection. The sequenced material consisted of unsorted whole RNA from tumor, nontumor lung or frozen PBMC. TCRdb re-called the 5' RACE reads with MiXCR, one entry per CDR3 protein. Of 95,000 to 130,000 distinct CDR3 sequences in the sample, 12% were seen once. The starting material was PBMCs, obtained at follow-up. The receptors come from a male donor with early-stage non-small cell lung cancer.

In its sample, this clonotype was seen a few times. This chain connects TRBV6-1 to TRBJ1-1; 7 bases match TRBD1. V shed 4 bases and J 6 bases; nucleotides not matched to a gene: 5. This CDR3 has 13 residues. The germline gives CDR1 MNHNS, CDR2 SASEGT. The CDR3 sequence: CASSVTGMAEAFF. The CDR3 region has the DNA TGTGCCAGCAGTGTGACAGGGATGGCTGAAGCTTTCTTT.

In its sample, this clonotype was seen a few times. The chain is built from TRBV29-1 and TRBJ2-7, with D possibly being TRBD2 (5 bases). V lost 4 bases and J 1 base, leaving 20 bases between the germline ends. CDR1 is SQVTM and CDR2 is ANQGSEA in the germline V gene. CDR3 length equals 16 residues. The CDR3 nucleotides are TGCAGCGTTGGGTTAGGGCAGGAGGCCAATTCCTACGAGCAGTACTTC. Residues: CSVGLGQEANSYEQYF.

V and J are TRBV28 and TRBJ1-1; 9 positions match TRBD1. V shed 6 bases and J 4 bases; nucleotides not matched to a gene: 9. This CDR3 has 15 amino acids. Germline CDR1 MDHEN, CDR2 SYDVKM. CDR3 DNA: TGTGCCAGCAGGGGACAGGGAGGTGTCGGCACTGAAGCTTTCTTT. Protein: CASRGQGGVGTEAFF.

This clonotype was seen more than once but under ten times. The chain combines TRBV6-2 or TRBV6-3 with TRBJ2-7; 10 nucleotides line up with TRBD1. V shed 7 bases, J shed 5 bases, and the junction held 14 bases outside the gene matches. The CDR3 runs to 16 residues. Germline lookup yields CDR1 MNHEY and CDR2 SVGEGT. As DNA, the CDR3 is TGTGCCAGCACCGAAATTCCGCGACAGGGGGCTGACGAGCAGTACTTC. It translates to CASTEIPRQGADEQYF.

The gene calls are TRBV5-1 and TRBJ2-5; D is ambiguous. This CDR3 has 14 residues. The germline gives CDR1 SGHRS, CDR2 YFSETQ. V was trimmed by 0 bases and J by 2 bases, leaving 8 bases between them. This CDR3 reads CASSLGVMQETQYF. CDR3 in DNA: TGCGCCAGCAGCTTGGGGGTGATGCAAGAGACCCAGTACTTC.

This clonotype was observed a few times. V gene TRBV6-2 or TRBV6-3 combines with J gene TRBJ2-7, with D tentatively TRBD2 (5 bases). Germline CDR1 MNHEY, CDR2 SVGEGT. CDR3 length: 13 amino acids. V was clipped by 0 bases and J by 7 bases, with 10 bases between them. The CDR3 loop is CASSYSKGGEQYF. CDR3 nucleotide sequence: TGTGCCAGCAGTTACTCGAAGGGCGGGGAGCAGTACTTC.

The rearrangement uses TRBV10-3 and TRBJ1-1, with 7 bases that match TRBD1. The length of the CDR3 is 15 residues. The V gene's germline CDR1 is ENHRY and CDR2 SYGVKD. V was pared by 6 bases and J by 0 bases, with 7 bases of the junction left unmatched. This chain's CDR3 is CAIRPSTGLNTEAFF. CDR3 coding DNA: TGTGCCATCAGACCCTCGACAGGGCTGAACACTGAAGCTTTCTTT.

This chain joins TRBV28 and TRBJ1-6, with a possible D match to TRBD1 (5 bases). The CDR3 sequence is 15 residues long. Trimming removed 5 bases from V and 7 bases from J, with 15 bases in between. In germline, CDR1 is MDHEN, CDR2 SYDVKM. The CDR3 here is CASSQRGQGNSPLHF. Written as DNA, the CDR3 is TGTGCCAGCAGTCAACGCGGGCAGGGAAATTCACCCCTCCACTTT.

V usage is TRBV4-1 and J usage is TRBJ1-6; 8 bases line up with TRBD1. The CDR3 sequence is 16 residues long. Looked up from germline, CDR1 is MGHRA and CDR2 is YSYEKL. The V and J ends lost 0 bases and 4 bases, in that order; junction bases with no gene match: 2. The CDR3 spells CASSQDRQGYNSPLHF. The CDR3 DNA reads TGCGCCAGCAGCCAAGATAGACAGGGGTATAATTCACCCCTCCACTTT.

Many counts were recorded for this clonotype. The CDR3 coding sequence is TGTGCCATCAGTGGGCCAACGTACCAAGAGACCCAGTACTTC. The encoded protein is CAISGPTYQETQYF. This chain uses TRBV10-3 with TRBJ2-5; D unresolved. CDR3 length equals 14 residues. The germline V gene encodes CDR1 ENHRY and CDR2 SYGVKD. Trimming removed 4 bases from V and 0 bases from J, with 9 bases in between.

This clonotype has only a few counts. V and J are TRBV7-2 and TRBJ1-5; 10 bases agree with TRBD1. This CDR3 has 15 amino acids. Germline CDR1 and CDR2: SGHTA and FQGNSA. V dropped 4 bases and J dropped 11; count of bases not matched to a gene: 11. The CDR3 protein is CASSSDRGLPQAQHF. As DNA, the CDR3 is TGTGCCAGCAGCTCAGACAGGGGGCTTCCACAGGCCCAGCATTTT.

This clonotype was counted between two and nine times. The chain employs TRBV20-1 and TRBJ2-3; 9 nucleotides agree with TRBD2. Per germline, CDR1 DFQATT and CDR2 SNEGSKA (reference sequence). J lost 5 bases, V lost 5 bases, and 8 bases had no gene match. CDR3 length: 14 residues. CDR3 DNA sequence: TGCAGTGCTGGCGGGGGGGCGCGCAGAGATACGCAGTATTTT. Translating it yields CSAGGGARRDTQYF.

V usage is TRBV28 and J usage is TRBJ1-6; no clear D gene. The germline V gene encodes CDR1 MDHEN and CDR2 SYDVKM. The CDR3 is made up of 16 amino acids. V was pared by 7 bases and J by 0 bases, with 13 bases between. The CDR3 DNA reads TGTGCCAGCAAGGACGGTTCTTACTCCTATAATTCACCCCTCCACTTT. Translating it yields CASKDGSYSYNSPLHF.

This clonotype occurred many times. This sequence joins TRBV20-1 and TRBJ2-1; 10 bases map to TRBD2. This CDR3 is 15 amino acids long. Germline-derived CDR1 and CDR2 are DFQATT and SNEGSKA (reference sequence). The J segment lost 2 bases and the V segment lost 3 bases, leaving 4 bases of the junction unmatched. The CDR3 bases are TGCAGTGCTAGTAGCGGGGGGTGGGCCTACAATGAGCAGTTCTTC. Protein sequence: CSASSGGWAYNEQFF.

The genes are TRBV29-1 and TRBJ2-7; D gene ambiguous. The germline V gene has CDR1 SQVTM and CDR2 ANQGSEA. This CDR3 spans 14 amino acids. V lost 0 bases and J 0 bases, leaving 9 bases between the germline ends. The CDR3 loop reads CSVEERSSSYEQYF. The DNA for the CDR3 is TGCAGCGTTGAAGAAAGGTCATCCTCCTACGAGCAGTACTTC.

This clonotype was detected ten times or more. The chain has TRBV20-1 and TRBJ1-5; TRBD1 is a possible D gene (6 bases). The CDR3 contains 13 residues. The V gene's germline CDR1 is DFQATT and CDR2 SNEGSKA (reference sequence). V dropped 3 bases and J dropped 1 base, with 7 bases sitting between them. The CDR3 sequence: CSARDSSNQPQHF. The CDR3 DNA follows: TGCAGTGCTAGGGACAGCAGCAATCAGCCCCAGCATTTT.

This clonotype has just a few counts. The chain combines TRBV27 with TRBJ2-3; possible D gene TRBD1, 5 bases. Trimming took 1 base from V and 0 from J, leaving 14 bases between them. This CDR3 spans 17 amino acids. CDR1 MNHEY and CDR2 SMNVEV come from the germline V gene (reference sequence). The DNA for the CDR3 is TGTGCCAGCAGTTTATTTAGCATTCGACAGAGCACAGATACGCAGTATTTT. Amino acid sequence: CASSLFSIRQSTDTQYF.

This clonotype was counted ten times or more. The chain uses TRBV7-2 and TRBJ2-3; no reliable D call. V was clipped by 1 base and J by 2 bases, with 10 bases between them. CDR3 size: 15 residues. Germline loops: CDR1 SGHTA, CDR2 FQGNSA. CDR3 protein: CASSLEGFTTDTQYF. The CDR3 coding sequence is TGTGCCAGCAGCTTAGAAGGCTTCACCACAGATACGCAGTATTTT.

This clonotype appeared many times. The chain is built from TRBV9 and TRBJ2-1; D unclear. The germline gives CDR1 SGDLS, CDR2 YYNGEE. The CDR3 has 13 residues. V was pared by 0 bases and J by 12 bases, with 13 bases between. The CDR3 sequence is CASSVVGYSGQFF. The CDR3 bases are TGTGCCAGCAGCGTAGTAGGATACTCGGGGCAGTTCTTC.

DNA of the CDR3: TGTGCCAGCAGCTTAGCCCGAGAGACCCAGTACTTC. It is translated as CASSLARETQYF. This chain uses TRBV7-2 with TRBJ2-5; D not certain. In germline, CDR1 is SGHTA, CDR2 FQGNSA. V was cut by 0 bases and J by 4 bases, with 3 bases left in between. CDR3 size: 12 residues.